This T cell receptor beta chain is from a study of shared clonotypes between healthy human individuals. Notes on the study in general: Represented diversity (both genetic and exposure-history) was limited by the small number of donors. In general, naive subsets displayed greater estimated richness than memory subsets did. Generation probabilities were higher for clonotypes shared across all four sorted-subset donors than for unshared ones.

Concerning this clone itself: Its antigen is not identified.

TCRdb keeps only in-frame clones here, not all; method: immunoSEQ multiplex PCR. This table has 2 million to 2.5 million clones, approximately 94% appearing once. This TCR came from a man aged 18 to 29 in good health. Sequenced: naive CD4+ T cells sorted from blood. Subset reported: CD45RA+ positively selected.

The chain's CDR3 is CATSRGEGNEKLFF. In DNA form, the CDR3 reads TGTGCCACCAGCAGAGGGGAGGGGAATGAAAAACTGTTTTTT. This chain connects TRBV15 to TRBJ1-4, with D possibly being TRBD1 (5 bases). The CDR3 sequence is 14 residues long. Looked up from germline, CDR1 is LNHNV and CDR2 is YYDKDF (reference sequence). Trimming took off 1 base at V and 5 bases at J, with 8 bases between the two ends.